The 27 T cell receptor beta chains reported below all come from one sample, sequenced in a study of blood T cell repertoires in COVID-19. This table comes from immunoSEQ multiplex PCR, and its TCRdb copy is limited to in-frame clones, with some not included. The data show 300,000 to 400,000 clones, around 90% seen once. Sequencing was done on a sample of PBMCs or T cells enriched from blood (not recorded which). These receptors all stem from a man in his 60s who had recovered from COVID-19.

The genes are TRBV18 and TRBJ2-5; TRBD1 matches 8 bases. The CDR3 sequence is 14 residues long. V was pared by 3 bases and J by 2 bases, with 2 bases of the junction left unmatched. Germline CDR1 reads KGHSH; CDR2 reads LQKENI. The CDR3 reads CASSPTGDQETQYF. CDR3 DNA: TGTGCCAGCTCACCGACAGGGGATCAAGAGACCCAGTACTTC.

The CDR3 spells CASSLPSGYPSEQFF. The CDR3 nucleotides are TGTGCCAGCAGTTTACCTAGCGGATACCCGAGTGAGCAGTTCTTC. The V call is TRBV28, the J call TRBJ2-1; 7 nucleotides align to TRBD2. V was pared by 2 bases and J by 9 bases, with 10 bases of the junction left unmatched. The CDR3 contains 15 residues. The germline CDR1 and CDR2 sequences are MDHEN and SYDVKM.

This chain joins TRBV28 and TRBJ2-4; the match to TRBD1 covers 7 bases. Germline V CDR1 and CDR2: MDHEN, SYDVKM. CDR3 size: 15 residues. Trimming cost V 6 bases and J 1 base; bases outside gene matches: 6. CDR3 bases: TGTGCCAGCAGATCTACAGGGGCCGCCAAAAACATTCAGTACTTC. Protein: CASRSTGAAKNIQYF.

The rearrangement uses TRBV5-1 and TRBJ2-1, with TRBD2 matching 9 bases. The V segment lost 2 bases and the J segment 14 bases; nucleotides outside the gene matches: 5. The CDR3 sequence is 12 residues long. Germline lookup yields CDR1 SGHRS and CDR2 YFSETQ. The CDR3 DNA reads as TGCGCCAGCAGCTTTGATGGGACTAGCAAGTTCTTC. Translation gives CASSFDGTSKFF.

CDR3 protein: CASSIRQGGETQYF. In nucleotides, the CDR3 is TGTGCCAGCAGCATACGACAGGGGGGGGAGACCCAGTACTTC. V and J are TRBV7-9 and TRBJ2-5, with 9 bases identical to TRBD1. CDR3 size: 14 residues. Germline assignment: CDR1 SEHNR and CDR2 FQNEAQ (reference sequence). V dropped 5 bases and J dropped 5; count of bases not matched to a gene: 6.

The chain uses TRBV2 and TRBJ1-2; tentative D call: TRBD1 (5 bases). Per germline, CDR1 SNHLY and CDR2 FYNNEI. The CDR3 totals 12 residues. With 4 bases removed from V and 6 bases from J, the gap between germline ends came to 9 bases. The CDR3 nucleotides read TGTGCCAGCAGTGTGATAGGGGATGGCTACACCTTC. It yields the protein CASSVIGDGYTF.

This sequence joins TRBV6-2 or TRBV6-3 and TRBJ2-2, with D possibly being TRBD2 (6 bases). Deletions cut 2 bases from V and 4 bases from J, with 11 bases between. The germline CDR1 and CDR2 sequences are MNHEY and SVGEGT. There are 15 residues in the CDR3. The CDR3 nucleotides read TGTGCCAGCAGTTACGCGTCCGGGAGCACCGGGGAGCTGTTTTTT. Translating gives CASSYASGSTGELFF.

This clone was seen a few times. The CDR3 here is CASSPVGLAAYEQYF. CDR3 nucleotides: TGTGCCAGCAGTCCGGTGGGACTAGCGGCCTACGAGCAGTACTTC. This chain uses TRBV28 with TRBJ2-7; 11 nucleotides agree with TRBD2. CDR1 and CDR2 (germline): MDHEN, SYDVKM. CDR3 size: 15 residues. J was trimmed by 2 bases and V by 5 bases; bases with no gene match: 5.

The J gene is TRBJ2-2, the V gene TRBV24-1; 11 bases match TRBD2. CDR1 is KGHDR, CDR2 SFDVKD, per germline. The CDR3 is 19 amino acids. J lost 4 bases, V lost 1 base, and 10 bases had no gene match. CDR3: CATSDFVVAGGFSTGELFF. Written as DNA, the CDR3 is TGTGCCACCAGTGATTTCGTGGTAGCGGGAGGGTTCTCCACCGGGGAGCTGTTTTTT.

The rearrangement links TRBV6-4 to TRBJ2-1, with 12 bases aligning to TRBD2. The CDR3 totals 15 residues. The ends lost 0 bases at V and 6 bases at J; junction bases unmatched: 0. Germline lookup yields CDR1 MRHNA and CDR2 SNTAGT. This CDR3 is CASSDSTSGSNEQFF. DNA of the CDR3: TGTGCCAGCAGTGACTCGACTAGCGGGAGCAATGAGCAGTTCTTC.

This clone was recorded once. The chain links TRBV5-1 to TRBJ1-1, with a tentative D call TRBD1 (6 bases). V dropped 2 bases and J dropped 3 bases, with 8 bases sitting between them. The CDR3 sequence is 13 residues long. Germline lookup yields CDR1 SGHRS and CDR2 YFSETQ. CDR3 bases: TGCGCCAGCAGCTTTGGGGGCGACACTGAAGCTTTCTTT. Translation: CASSFGGDTEAFF.

CDR3 sequence (DNA): TGTGCCAGCATCCGGGTTAGACACACTGAAGCTTTCTTT. Its protein product is CASIRVRHTEAFF. The genes are TRBV6-4 and TRBJ1-1; D gene uncertain. CDR1 is MRHNA, CDR2 SNTAGT, per germline. The CDR3 runs 13 residues. Deletions cut 7 bases from V and 3 bases from J, with 12 bases between.

The chain links TRBV5-8 to TRBJ2-1, with D perhaps matching TRBD2 (5 bases). V lost 2 bases, J lost 5 bases, and 14 bases lay in between. The CDR3 is made up of 15 amino acids. Germline V gene lookup returns CDR1 SGHTS and CDR2 YDEGEE. The CDR3, as DNA: TGTGCCAGCAGCTTAGTAGGGAGTTCCCACAATGAGCAGTTCTTC. It encodes CASSLVGSSHNEQFF.

V is TRBV2 and J is TRBJ1-1, with 8 bases that match TRBD1. The CDR3 has 14 residues. Per the germline V gene, CDR1 is SNHLY and CDR2 is FYNNEI. After removal of 8 bases from V and 1 base from J, the junction contained 6 bases not matched to a gene. The DNA for the CDR3 is TGTGCCAGCTCTCCCGGGACAGGGAACACTGAAGCTTTCTTT. It translates to CASSPGTGNTEAFF.

This clone has a single count. The chain uses TRBV12-3 or TRBV12-4 and TRBJ2-1; D is perhaps TRBD2 (6 bases). This CDR3 spans 12 amino acids. CDR3 region: CGCGVLYNEQFF. For the CDR3, the DNA is TGTGGTTGCGGGGTACTATACAATGAGCAGTTCTTC.

J is TRBJ2-3 and V is TRBV29-1, with a possible D match to TRBD2 (5 bases). The CDR3 totals 16 residues. Germline CDR1 SQVTM, CDR2 ANQGSEA. With 4 bases removed from V and 2 bases from J, the gap between germline ends came to 19 bases. This CDR3 is CSVALIMSGITDTQYF. CDR3 in DNA: TGCAGCGTTGCTTTGATTATGTCGGGGATCACAGATACGCAGTATTTT.

This clone was seen only once. This sequence joins TRBV28 and TRBJ2-5, with 14 bases lining up with TRBD2. Germline CDR1 is MDHEN and CDR2 is SYDVKM. The J segment lost 1 base and the V segment lost 6 bases, leaving 1 base of the junction unmatched. This CDR3 is built from 15 residues. The DNA for the CDR3 is TGTGCCAGCAGCGGGACTAGCGGGGGCCAAGAGACCCAGTACTTC. Protein sequence: CASSGTSGGQETQYF.

This chain joins TRBV27 and TRBJ2-7, with TRBD2 matching 12 bases. CDR1 is MNHEY, CDR2 SMNVEV, per germline (reference sequence). The CDR3 extends over 13 amino acids. The ends lost 9 bases at V and 4 bases at J; junction bases unmatched: 4. DNA of the CDR3: TGTGCCAGTCGACTAGCGGGAGATTACGAGCAGTACTTC. This codes for CASRLAGDYEQYF.

This chain uses TRBV7-6 with TRBJ2-7, with 11 bases aligning to TRBD1. Germline V gene sequence: CDR1 SGHVS, CDR2 FNYEAQ. CDR3 length equals 16 residues. V dropped 5 bases and J dropped 7; count of bases not matched to a gene: 13. CDR3 sequence: CASSLLSGQGAGEQYF. The CDR3 coding sequence is TGTGCCAGCAGCCTTTTATCTGGACAGGGGGCGGGTGAGCAGTACTTC.

The chain links TRBV5-1 to TRBJ2-5; weak D call: TRBD2 (5 bases). CDR3 length: 14 amino acids. CDR1 and CDR2 (germline): SGHRS, YFSETQ. V was shortened by 0 bases and J by 8 bases, with 14 bases between the two germline ends. The CDR3 protein is CASSLGALGSTQYF. CDR3 nucleotide sequence: TGCGCCAGCAGCTTGGGGGCCCTGGGGAGCACCCAGTACTTC.

The chain recombines TRBV28 with TRBJ1-5; TRBD1 matches 10 bases. CDR1 MDHEN and CDR2 SYDVKM come from the germline V gene. V lost 7 bases to trimming and J lost 5 bases; unmatched junction nucleotides: 8. The CDR3 runs 15 residues. The CDR3 DNA reads as TGTGCCAGCATCGAATCCGGGACAGGGGATCAGCCCCAGCATTTT. It is translated as CASIESGTGDQPQHF.

The chain recombines TRBV29-1 with TRBJ2-3, with D possibly being TRBD1 (6 bases). Germline assignment: CDR1 SQVTM and CDR2 ANQGSEA. V lost 3 bases, J lost 2 bases, and 9 bases lay in between. The CDR3 covers 13 residues. For the CDR3, the DNA is TGCAGCGTTGAGGACAGCTACACAGATACGCAGTATTTT. Amino acids: CSVEDSYTDTQYF.

CDR3 DNA sequence: TGTGCCAGCAGTGAATCTGACGGACTCCAAGAGACCCAGTACTTC. It specifies CASSESDGLQETQYF. The chain is built from TRBV25-1 and TRBJ2-5; TRBD2 is a possible D gene (5 bases). This CDR3 is built from 15 residues. V lost 1 base and J lost 1, with 10 bases in between. Germline V lookup: CDR1 MGHDK, CDR2 SYGVNS.

This CDR3 is CASSVGPSGSYEQYF. In nucleotides, the CDR3 is TGTGCCAGCTCTGTGGGGCCTAGCGGCTCCTACGAGCAGTACTTC. The chain is built from TRBV18 and TRBJ2-7; 7 nucleotides agree with TRBD2. The CDR3 totals 15 residues. Germline CDR1 is KGHSH and CDR2 is LQKENI. J was trimmed by 0 bases and V by 6 bases; bases with no gene match: 8.

Regarding this clone: Other nucleotide sequences from this sample produce the same CDR3. This rearrangement joins TRBV7-3 to TRBJ2-1, with 9 bases lining up with TRBD1. CDR1 is SGHTA, CDR2 FQGTGA, per germline. The ends lost 2 bases at V and 7 bases at J; junction bases unmatched: 0. The CDR3 is 13 amino acids. The CDR3 here is CASSLDRGNEQFF. For the CDR3, the DNA is TGTGCCAGCAGCTTAGACAGGGGGAATGAGCAGTTCTTC.

In DNA, the CDR3 is TGTGCCAGCAGCTTAGCGTCACAGGGGGCCCACGAGCAGTACTTC. Translating it yields CASSLASQGAHEQYF. The V call is TRBV7-2, the J call TRBJ2-7; 9 bases agree with TRBD1. The CDR3 extends over 15 amino acids. Germline loops: CDR1 SGHTA, CDR2 FQGNSA. Trimming removed 0 bases from V and 5 bases from J; junction bases left unmatched: 5. Variable domain in full (rest from reference TRBV7-2 and TRBJ2-7): GAGVSQSPSNKVTEKGKDVELRCDPISGHTALYWYRQSLGQGLEFLIYFQGNSAPDKSGLPSDRFSAERTGGSVSTLTIQRTQQEDSAVYLCASSLASQGAHEQYFGPGTRLTVT.

In its sample, this clone was seen once. This rearrangement joins TRBV7-9 to TRBJ2-3; D may be TRBD1 (6 bases). V lost 3 bases and J lost 0, with 10 bases in between. CDR3 size: 15 residues. Germline assignment: CDR1 SEHNR and CDR2 FQNEAQ (reference sequence). The DNA for the CDR3 is TGTGCCAGCAGCTTTCCAGGGGTCAGCACAGATACGCAGTATTTT. This gives the protein CASSFPGVSTDTQYF. The complete variable domain, with remaining parts taken from reference TRBV7-9 and TRBJ2-3, reads DTGVSQNPRHKITKRGQNVTFRCDPISEHNRLYWYRQTLGQGPEFLTYFQNEAQLEKSRLLSDRFSAERPKGSFSTLEIQRTEQGDSAMYLCASSFPGVSTDTQYFGPGTRLTVL.